This is a list of T cell receptor beta chains from one sample in a study of blood T cell repertoires in COVID-19. TCRdb keeps only in-frame clones here, not all; method: immunoSEQ multiplex PCR. The sample includes 350,000 or so clones, 65% to 85% of them seen just once. Sequenced input: peripheral blood. The receptors here all came from a young man with active or convalescent COVID-19. Both conserved end residues are part of each CDR3.

J gene | V gene | CDR3 protein
TRBJ2-5 | TRBV5-1 | CASSWTSGSRETQYF
TRBJ2-4 | TRBV30 | CAWSWGGEVKNIQYF
TRBJ1-3 | TRBV12-3/TRBV12-4 | CAPGADSGNTIYF
TRBJ2-3 | TRBV4-2 | CASSQASGGGAADTQYF
TRBJ2-1 | TRBV28 | CASMSSDEQFF
TRBJ2-3 | TRBV5-8 | CASSLGVNSDFSTDTQYF
TRBJ1-5 | TRBV6-4 | CASRASGDGQPQHF
TRBJ1-2 | TRBV11-3 | CASTGGQNYGYTF
TRBJ2-7 | TRBV28 | CASSLGGVTSYEQYF
TRBJ2-3 | TRBV3-1/TRBV3-2 | CASSQSRDFTDTQYF
TRBJ1-1 | TRBV6-5 | CASSYSVRGNTEAFF
TRBJ2-1 | TRBV4-3 | CASSRIAGGPNEQFF
TRBJ1-1 | TRBV10-1 | CASRPLGKNTEAFF
TRBJ2-7 | TRBV9 | CASSVRRDYEQYF
TRBJ2-3 | TRBV13 | CASSFPQRAQYF
TRBJ2-4 | TRBV24-1 | CATSDFPPEIQYF
TRBJ2-1 | TRBV9 | CASSSGTGHNEQFF
TRBJ1-6 | TRBV6-5 | CASSTSGTLNSPLHF
TRBJ1-5 | TRBV30 | CAWSSGDYSNQPQHF
TRBJ1-1 | TRBV14 | CASSPWQGVEAFF
TRBJ2-7 | TRBV5-4 | CASSLAGQGSDEQYF
TRBJ2-5 | TRBV12-3/TRBV12-4 | CASSTVSETQYF
TRBJ1-2 | TRBV7-6 | CASSLAAFGDRGIVRYTF
TRBJ1-6 | TRBV4-3 | CASSGGRGLSPLHF
TRBJ1-2 | TRBV19 | CASSIEGRQGRGGYTF
TRBJ1-2 | TRBV11-1 | CASSAGLNYGYTF
TRBJ1-5 | TRBV4-2 | CASSQMAQVQPQHF
TRBJ1-2 | TRBV7-2 | CASSLVGGWRGPYGYTF
TRBJ1-3 | TRBV19 | CASQFSSGNTIYF
TRBJ1-2 | TRBV7-2 | CASSPLAGNYGYTF
TRBJ2-5 | TRBV27 | CASSLAGVLETQYF
TRBJ2-7 | TRBV25-1 | CASSEATDYEQYF
TRBJ1-2 | TRBV7-8 | CASSLSVAGRGYGYTF
TRBJ2-2 | TRBV5-1 | CASSLGQNTGELFF
TRBJ2-7 | TRBV19 | CASRSSIRGAYEQYF
TRBJ2-1 | TRBV5-6 | CASSLMRQGRNNEQFF
TRBJ1-5 | TRBV6-5 | CASTGGLNQPQHF
TRBJ1-1 | TRBV23-1 | CASPPRGLLNTEAFF
TRBJ2-7 | TRBV7-3 | CASSAGPQGTYEQYF
TRBJ1-2 | TRBV19 | CASRPIDRASYGYTF
TRBJ1-4 | TRBV19 | CASSARSRTNEKLFF
TRBJ2-3 | TRBV5-1 | CASFSSGSTDTQYF
TRBJ1-1 | TRBV9 | CASSPAGMNTEAFF
TRBJ1-5 | TRBV2 | CASSPRVLSEQPQHF
TRBJ2-7 | TRBV30 | CAWSPGGQGPYEQYF
TRBJ2-1 | TRBV9 | CASSGGTSGLYNEQFF
TRBJ1-4 | TRBV19 | CASSKRDSATNEKLFF
TRBJ2-1 | TRBV3-1/TRBV3-2 | CASSQTSGHNEQFF
TRBJ1-1 | TRBV12-5 | CASGLVHMDTEAFF
TRBJ2-7 | TRBV7-2 | CASSPLAGPYEQYF
TRBJ1-1 | TRBV4-3 | CASSHTGAEAFF
TRBJ2-7 | TRBV7-2 | CASSLASMAGVGYEQYF
TRBJ2-5 | TRBV20-1 | CSAPVETQYF
TRBJ1-1 | TRBV14 | CASSPGGPESAEAFF
TRBJ2-1 | TRBV7-8 | CASTSAGTRVNEQFF
TRBJ1-1 | TRBV7-2 | CASSLGGQAPEAFF
TRBJ1-1 | TRBV5-1 | CASSLGSTMNTEAFF